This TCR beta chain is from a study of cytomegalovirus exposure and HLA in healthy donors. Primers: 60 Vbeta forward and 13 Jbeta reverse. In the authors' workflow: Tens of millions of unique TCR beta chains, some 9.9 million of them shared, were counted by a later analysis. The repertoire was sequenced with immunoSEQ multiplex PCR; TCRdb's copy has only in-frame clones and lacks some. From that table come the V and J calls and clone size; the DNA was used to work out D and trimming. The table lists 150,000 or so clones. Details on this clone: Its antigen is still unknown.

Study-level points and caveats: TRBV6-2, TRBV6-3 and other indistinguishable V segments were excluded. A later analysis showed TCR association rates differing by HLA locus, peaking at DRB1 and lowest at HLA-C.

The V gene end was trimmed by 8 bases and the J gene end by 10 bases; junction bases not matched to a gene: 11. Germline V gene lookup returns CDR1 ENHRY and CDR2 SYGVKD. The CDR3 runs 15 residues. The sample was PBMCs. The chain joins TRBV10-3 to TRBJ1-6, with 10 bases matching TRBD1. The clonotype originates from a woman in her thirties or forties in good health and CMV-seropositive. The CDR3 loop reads CAIAGGQGQGSPLHF. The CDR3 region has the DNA TGTGCCATCGCCGGGGGACAGGGGCAGGGATCACCCCTCCACTTT.